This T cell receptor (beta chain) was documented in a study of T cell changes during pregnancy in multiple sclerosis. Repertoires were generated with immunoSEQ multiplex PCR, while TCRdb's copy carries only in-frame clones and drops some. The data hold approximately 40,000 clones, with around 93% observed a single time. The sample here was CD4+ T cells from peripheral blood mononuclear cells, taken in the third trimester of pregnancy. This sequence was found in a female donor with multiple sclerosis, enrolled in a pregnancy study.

The CDR3 sequence is CASSGASGGRNEQFF. CDR3 nucleotides: TGTGCCAGCAGTGGAGCTAGCGGAGGGAGGAATGAGCAGTTCTTC. The chain uses TRBV2 and TRBJ2-1, with TRBD2 matching over 7 bases. There are 15 residues in the CDR3. The germline V gene has CDR1 SNHLY and CDR2 FYNNEI. The V segment lost 4 bases and the J segment 7 bases; nucleotides outside the gene matches: 10.